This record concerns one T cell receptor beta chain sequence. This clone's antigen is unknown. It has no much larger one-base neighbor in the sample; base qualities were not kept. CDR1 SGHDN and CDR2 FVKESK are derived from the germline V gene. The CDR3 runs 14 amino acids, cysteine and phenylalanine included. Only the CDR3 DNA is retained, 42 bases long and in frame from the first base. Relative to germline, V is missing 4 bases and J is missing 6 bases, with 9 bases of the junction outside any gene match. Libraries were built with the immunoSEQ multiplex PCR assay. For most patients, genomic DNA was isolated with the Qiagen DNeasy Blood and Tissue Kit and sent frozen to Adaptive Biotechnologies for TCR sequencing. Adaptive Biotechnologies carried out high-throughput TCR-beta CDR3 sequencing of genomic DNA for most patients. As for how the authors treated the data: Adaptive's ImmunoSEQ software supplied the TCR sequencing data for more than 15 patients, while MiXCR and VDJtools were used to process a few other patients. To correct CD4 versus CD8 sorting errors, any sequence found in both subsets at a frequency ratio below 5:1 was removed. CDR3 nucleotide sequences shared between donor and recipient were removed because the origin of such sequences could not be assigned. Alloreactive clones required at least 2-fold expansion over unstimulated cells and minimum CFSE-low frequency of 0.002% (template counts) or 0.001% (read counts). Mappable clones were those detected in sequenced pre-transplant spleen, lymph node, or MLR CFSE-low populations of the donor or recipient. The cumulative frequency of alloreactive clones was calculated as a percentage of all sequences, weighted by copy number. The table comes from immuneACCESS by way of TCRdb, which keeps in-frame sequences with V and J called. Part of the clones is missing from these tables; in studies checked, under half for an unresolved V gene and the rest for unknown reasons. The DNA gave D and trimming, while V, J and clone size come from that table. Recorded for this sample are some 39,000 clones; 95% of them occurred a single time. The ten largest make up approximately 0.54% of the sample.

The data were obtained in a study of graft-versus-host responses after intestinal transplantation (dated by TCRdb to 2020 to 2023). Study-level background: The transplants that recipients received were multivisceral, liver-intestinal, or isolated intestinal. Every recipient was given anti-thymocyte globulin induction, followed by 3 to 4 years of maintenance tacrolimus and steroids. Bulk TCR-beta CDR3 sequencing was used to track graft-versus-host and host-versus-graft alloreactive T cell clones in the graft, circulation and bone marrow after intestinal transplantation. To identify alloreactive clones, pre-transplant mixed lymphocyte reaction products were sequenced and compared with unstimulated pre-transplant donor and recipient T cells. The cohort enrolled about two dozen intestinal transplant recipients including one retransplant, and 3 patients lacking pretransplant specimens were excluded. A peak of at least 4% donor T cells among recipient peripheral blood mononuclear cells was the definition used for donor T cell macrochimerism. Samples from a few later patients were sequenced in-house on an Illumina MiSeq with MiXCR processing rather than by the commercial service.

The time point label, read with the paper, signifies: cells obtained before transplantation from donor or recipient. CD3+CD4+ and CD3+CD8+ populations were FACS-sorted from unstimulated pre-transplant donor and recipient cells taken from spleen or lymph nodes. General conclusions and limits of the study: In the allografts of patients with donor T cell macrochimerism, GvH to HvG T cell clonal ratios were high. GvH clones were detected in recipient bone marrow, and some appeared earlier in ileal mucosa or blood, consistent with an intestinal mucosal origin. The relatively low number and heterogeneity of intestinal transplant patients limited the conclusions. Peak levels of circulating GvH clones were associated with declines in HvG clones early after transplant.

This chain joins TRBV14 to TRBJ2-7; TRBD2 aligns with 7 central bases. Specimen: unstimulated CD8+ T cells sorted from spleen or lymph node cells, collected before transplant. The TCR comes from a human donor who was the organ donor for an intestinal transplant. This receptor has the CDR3 CASSRLAPASEQYF. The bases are TGTGCCAGCAGCCGACTAGCTCCTGCCAGCGAGCAGTACTTC.